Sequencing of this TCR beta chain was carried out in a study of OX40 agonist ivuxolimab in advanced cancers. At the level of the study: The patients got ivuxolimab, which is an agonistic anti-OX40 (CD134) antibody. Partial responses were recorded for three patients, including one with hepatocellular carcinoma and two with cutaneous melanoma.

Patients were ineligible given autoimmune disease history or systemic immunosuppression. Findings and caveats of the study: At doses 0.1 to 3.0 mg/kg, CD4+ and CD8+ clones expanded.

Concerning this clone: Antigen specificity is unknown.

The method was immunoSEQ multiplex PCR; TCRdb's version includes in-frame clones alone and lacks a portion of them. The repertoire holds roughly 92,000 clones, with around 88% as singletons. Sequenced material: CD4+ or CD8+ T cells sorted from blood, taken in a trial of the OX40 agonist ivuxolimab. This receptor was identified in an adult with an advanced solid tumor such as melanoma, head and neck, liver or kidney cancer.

This chain's CDR3 is CASSSRGGVVSYEQYF. CDR3 DNA: TGTGCCAGCAGCAGTAGAGGGGGCGTTGTATCCTACGAGCAGTACTTC. The chain uses TRBV5-6 and TRBJ2-7, with 7 bases that match TRBD1. The V and J ends lost 4 bases and 1 base, in that order; junction bases with no gene match: 11. The germline gives CDR1 SGHDT, CDR2 YYEEEE. The CDR3 spans 16 residues. Combining the CDR3 with reference TRBV5-6 and TRBJ2-7 gives the whole variable domain DAGVTQSPTHLIKTRGQQVTLRCSPKSGHDTVSWYQQALGQGPQFIFQYYEEEERQRGNFPDRFSGHQFPNYSSELNVNALLLGDSALYLCASSSRGGVVSYEQYFGPGTRLTVT.